This T cell receptor beta chain appears in the sequencing data of a study of breast tumors, draining lymph nodes, adjacent tissues. CDR1 and CDR2 from the germline V gene are SGHRS and YFSETQ. V lost 3 bases and J lost 6; bases outside the gene matches: 11. This CDR3 contains 16 residues. Axillary draining lymph nodes of breast cancer patients supplied the node samples. TCRdb reprocessed the multiplex PCR reads with MiXCR, giving one entry per CDR3 protein. There are over 200,000 distinct CDR3 sequences in the sample; under 35% occur only once, and approximately 3.5% lies in the top ten. Regarding the study as a whole: Tumors had less TCR diversity than lymph nodes, more than nontumor tissue.

As regards this clonotype: Its antigen is currently unknown.

The sequencing input was axillary lymph node tissue. This TCR came from a female donor with breast cancer. Some clones in this sample may be carry-over from other donors' samples. This chain joins TRBV5-1 and TRBJ2-1; 8 bases align to TRBD1. CDR3 loop: CASSSQGDRLLNEQFF. CDR3 in DNA: TGCGCCAGCAGCTCACAGGGGGACAGGTTACTCAATGAGCAGTTCTTC.